The source of this T cell receptor (beta chain) is a study of cytomegalovirus exposure and HLA in healthy donors (dated by TCRdb to about 2017). At the level of the whole study: An earlier analysis of approximately 640 of the donors reported approximately 290 Gb of sequence data and 117 million unique TCR beta sequences from roughly 200 million T cells. Around 330 gigabases of sequencing data and about 92 million unique TCR sequences made up an early release that covered 640 HLA-typed donors. Among the approximately 400 genotyped donors, approximately 82% belonged to the genetic ancestry cluster associated with self-reported Caucasian donors. The study aimed to test whether cataloging public T cell receptors could reveal signatures of past pathogen exposure. The T cell repertoires of around 670 subjects were profiled by immunosequencing and related to cytomegalovirus serostatus. In addition to the first cohort of 650 to 800 subjects, a separate validation cohort of about 120 different subjects was used. To predict cytomegalovirus infection status, the study brought together high-throughput TCR immunosequencing, statistical association of individual TCRs with disease status, and machine learning. In a later analysis, previously published TCR beta repertoires from 666 donors were re-analyzed and high-resolution HLA genotyping was added so that TCR occurrence patterns could be studied. In the later analysis, no new phenotypic data were used to find candidate immune exposures; instead, reliance was placed on TCR beta sequences and their occurrence across donors. To decide whether each TCR beta V gene segment behaved as functional or pseudogenic, an earlier analysis of some 600 of the donors relied on high-throughput TCR beta sequencing. Donor age, sex, ethnicity and CMV serostatus were compiled alongside the repertoire data. A later genetic analysis took genome-wide SNP genotypes for about 55% of the roughly 670 donors and used that subset as a discovery cohort. All discovery cohort repertoires had been generated on a single sequencing platform. HLA typing included class I and class II loci at four-digit resolution. Typing coverage differed by locus: A, B, C, DRB1 and DQB1 were typed in roughly 620-630 donors, DQA1 in 500 to 550, DPA1 in approximately 610, and DPB1 in just under 490. Four to six DR-DQ haplotypes were handled as single units for association and clustering, since linkage in the cohort was strong. Across 300 to 500 genotyped donors of the cohort, an average of roughly 200,000 unique TCR beta nucleotide sequences per donor were sequenced, and roughly 20% of those sequences were non-productive. The full study reports these points: According to a later analysis, most CMV-associated TCR beta chains appeared to be HLA-restricted, and the HLA associations seemed to be driven largely by CMV exposure. According to a later analysis, parvovirus B19, influenza, CMV and Epstein-Barr virus appeared linked to several top co-occurrence clusters. Linkage disequilibrium might explain the correlated functional status among segregating V segments, but an unknown experimental factor could not be excluded. A later analysis found that TCR association rates varied across HLA loci, with DRB1 alleles showing the most associated TCRs and HLA-C alleles the fewest. In a later analysis, HLA-associated TCR beta chains showed more clonal expansion and lower generation probabilities than non-associated chains that were equally common. A later genetic analysis associated a missense DCLRE1C variant with V-gene and J-gene trimming of TCR beta chains, and an independent cohort replicated the association. Across donors, most TCR sequences were observed very rarely, whereas some public TCRs were present in many individuals. The classifier was reported to diagnose cytomegalovirus status with high specificity and sensitivity in both the original cohort and the validation cohort. A further reported finding was that TCR beta sequences accurately predicted the HLA-A and HLA-B alleles for most subjects in the first cohort. Three of the identified cytomegalovirus-associated TCR beta chains were confirmed in vitro to be specific for cytomegalovirus antigens. The authors suggested that the approach could potentially be extended to other disease states and immunological phenotypes. At a false discovery rate of 0.05, a later analysis linked under 20,000 TCR beta sequences to specific HLA alleles. The study listed 170 or so TCR beta chains as associated with cytomegalovirus. A later genetic analysis reported fewer N-insertions in productive TCRs among donors in an Asian-associated ancestry cluster than the roughly 690-donor mean. When HLA alleles, especially DR and DQ, strongly co-occurred, TCR associations were difficult to assign to individual alleles. Only TCR beta chains were sequenced in this cohort, and the absence of alpha or paired-chain data limited detectable features. HLA typing was unavailable for some donors at each locus, so association tests used only the typed subset. In an earlier analysis of more than 450 of the donors, most TCR beta V segments were observed in productive rearrangements about 90% or about 30% of the time, broadly matching IMGT annotations. Sequencing depth was assumed to be roughly uniform across donors in the presence/absence analyses, though that assumption may not hold. The 87-base-pair reads could not distinguish some IMGT-functional V segments, including TRBV6-2 and TRBV6-3, so those segments were excluded. The sequencing pipeline was judged likely to have produced a cluster of highly shared sequence variants as a technical artifact. For the cohort, immune exposure information was limited to CMV serostatus. Because counts were too low, seventeen rarely observed V segments, including chromosome 9 orphons, were excluded from the earlier analysis of several hundred of the donors.

The cohort was made up of approximately 700 healthy bone marrow donors. Cohort members were all nominally healthy when sampled, although unrecorded immune exposures were likely present. The donor was CMV seronegative and belonged to the group of under 400 seronegative cohort members. A peripheral blood sample was collected from each donor, and TCR beta sequencing was performed on peripheral blood mononuclear cells. Genomic DNA extraction from the blood cell samples was performed with the Qiagen DNeasy Blood Extraction Kit. Of note for this clone: It has no known antigen specificity. Base qualities were left out, and no much larger clone turns up one base away.

CDR1 and CDR2, looked up from the germline V gene (reference sequence), are SGHNT and YYREEE. V was cut back by 5 bases and J by 3 bases, leaving a gap of 14 bases between them. The CDR3 sequence holds 14 residues, the cysteine and phenylalanine included. The sequence is cut down to CDR3 DNA, 42 bases in frame from base 1. Library prep was done by the immunoSEQ multiplex PCR assay. For the multiplex PCR, a mixture combining 60 forward primers for TCR Vbeta segments and 13 reverse primers for TCR Jbeta segments was used. Amplification of the CDR3 region of rearranged TCR beta genes was performed with a multiplex PCR assay on genomic DNA. Amplified TCR beta libraries were sequenced as 87-base-pair reads on the Illumina HiSeq System. The study's own analysis went as follows. Across the 600 to 700 repertoires, a later analysis counted around 80 million unique TCR beta chains, roughly 11 million of which were shared by at least two donors. A nearest-neighbor algorithm error-corrected the raw reads and collapsed the reads into unique sequences, merging closely related sequences to remove PCR and sequencing errors. CDR3 sequences were aligned to IMGT reference sequences to assign V, D and J gene segments. Each retained sequence needed at least a six-nucleotide match to both a V gene segment and a J gene segment. A rearrangement counted as productive if the CDR3 had no stop codons and remained in frame with V and J, and every other rearrangement counted as non-productive. Following IMGT convention, CDR3 was defined as the stretch from the second conserved V-encoded cysteine to the conserved J-encoded phenylalanine. In an earlier analysis of 587 of the donors, sequences lacking an unambiguous match to a single V gene segment were excluded. In an earlier analysis of about 590 of the donors, a V segment was called functional when productive rearrangements were above 56.7%, and segregating when the standard deviation between donors exceeded 5%. A statistical classification framework was built for diagnosing cytomegalovirus status from the catalog of TCR beta chain sequences. In a later analysis, TCR nucleotide sequences were compared against IMGT/GENE-DB human TR gene sequences so that V and J genes could be assigned. The TCRdist pipeline was used in a later analysis to assign CDR3 sequences and most-parsimonious VDJ recombination scenarios. In a later analysis, each TCR beta chain was defined by its CDR3 amino acid sequence together with its V-gene family, and reads lacking a unique V-gene family were excluded. A later analysis removed 500 to 600 highly shared, low-generation-probability nucleotide sequences to deal with suspected cross-contamination and a sequencing artifact. For each public chain, a later analysis derived a clonal expansion index from normalized ranks of inferred template counts within each repertoire. In a later analysis, generation probabilities were computed using a VDJ recombination model fitted to out-of-frame rearrangements, and the results were checked against IGoR. A later analysis scored TCR-TCR, TCR-HLA and TCR-CMV co-occurrence with hypergeometric tests, applying a repertoire-size bias correction to TCR pairs. To estimate false discovery rates, a later analysis permuted the HLA or CMV assignments 20 times. A later analysis grouped co-occurring TCRs with DBSCAN, adding TCRdist sequence similarity when clustering within HLA-allele-positive subsets. Repertoires with fewer than 30,000 or more than 120,000 public chains were left out of co-occurrence clustering, as were four to six repertoires with anomalous nucleotide sharing. TCRdb limited this immuneACCESS table to in-frame rearrangements with V and J called. A share of clones is missing; checked studies link under half to unresolved V genes, and the rest is unexplained. The V and J calls and the clone size are those of that table, but D and trimming were determined from the DNA. The sample table holds 200,000 to 250,000 clones, of which roughly four fifths were seen once. The leading ten clones occupy roughly 1.5% of the sample.

This TCR was recovered from a girl aged 5-17 years in good health and CMV-seronegative. In this chain, TRBV5-4 is recombined with TRBJ2-5, and possibly TRBD1, on 6 matching bases. The sequenced sample consisted of PBMCs. The CDR3 sequence is CASRSENREETQYF. The nucleotide sequence reads TGTGCCAGCAGATCGGAAAACAGGGAAGAGACCCAGTACTTC.